These T cell receptor beta chains were read from a single sample in a study of shared clonotypes between healthy human individuals. Produced via immunoSEQ multiplex PCR; TCRdb's table is partial and in-frame only. The sample includes approximately 330,000 clones, less than 75% of them seen just once. Source material: memory CD4+ T cells sorted from blood. The origin of the receptors is a man aged 25 to 40 in good health. CDR3s include the opening cysteine and the closing phenylalanine or tryptophan. Each record gives: clone size, J gene, D gene, V gene, CDR3 protein, CDR3 DNA. D genes are given only for firm matches. The listing skips clone size in some rows; elsewhere it reads once, few, many or a size class.

clone_size: .; j_call: TRBJ2-1; d_call: TRBD2; v_call: TRBV5-1; cdr3_aa: CASSSPVVGGDNEQFF; cdr3_nt: TGCGCCAGCAGCTCCCCTGTGGTGGGGGGGGACAATGAGCAGTTCTTC
clone_size: .; j_call: TRBJ2-2; d_call: TRBD2; v_call: TRBV27; cdr3_aa: CASKRAGGRTGELFF; cdr3_nt: TGTGCCAGCAAAAGGGCGGGAGGGCGAACCGGGGAGCTGTTTTTT
clone_size: .; j_call: TRBJ2-5; d_call: .; v_call: TRBV6-5; cdr3_aa: CASSYSANDETQYF; cdr3_nt: TGTGCCAGCAGTTACTCGGCTAATGATGAGACCCAGTACTTC
clone_size: .; j_call: TRBJ2-3; d_call: .; v_call: TRBV11-2; cdr3_aa: CASSLGGDRVTDTQYF; cdr3_nt: TGTGCCAGCAGCTTAGGGGGAGACAGAGTCACAGATACGCAGTATTTT
clone_size: once; j_call: TRBJ2-3; d_call: .; v_call: TRBV2; cdr3_aa: CASIAEITDTQYF; cdr3_nt: TGTGCCAGCATAGCGGAGATCACAGATACGCAGTATTTT
clone_size: .; j_call: TRBJ2-5; d_call: .; v_call: TRBV6-5; cdr3_aa: CASSYPSGTQYF; cdr3_nt: TGTGCCAGCAGTTACCCGTCGGGGACCCAGTACTTC
clone_size: .; j_call: TRBJ1-5; d_call: .; v_call: TRBV6-1; cdr3_aa: CASTRGESNQPQHF; cdr3_nt: TGTGCCAGCACCCGGGGGGAAAGCAATCAGCCCCAGCATTTT
clone_size: .; j_call: TRBJ1-2; d_call: TRBD1; v_call: TRBV6-1; cdr3_aa: CASSAGTGRTGYTF; cdr3_nt: TGTGCCAGCAGCGCCGGGACAGGGCGAACTGGCTACACCTTC
clone_size: .; j_call: TRBJ1-5; d_call: .; v_call: TRBV11-2; cdr3_aa: CASSLVGRNQPQHF; cdr3_nt: TGTGCCAGCAGCTTAGTAGGCAGAAATCAGCCCCAGCATTTT
clone_size: many; j_call: TRBJ1-6; d_call: .; v_call: TRBV6-1; cdr3_aa: CASSAGPYNSPLHF; cdr3_nt: TGTGCCAGCAGTGCCGGACCTTATAATTCACCCCTCCACTTT
clone_size: medium-sized; j_call: TRBJ2-7; d_call: .; v_call: TRBV7-9; cdr3_aa: CASSLAGVDYEQYF; cdr3_nt: TGTGCCAGCAGCTTAGCTGGCGTAGACTACGAGCAGTACTTC
clone_size: .; j_call: TRBJ1-3; d_call: .; v_call: TRBV18; cdr3_aa: CASSGRSPGRGNTIYF; cdr3_nt: TGTGCCAGCTCCGGACGCTCCCCGGGCCGTGGAAACACCATATATTTT
clone_size: .; j_call: TRBJ1-1; d_call: .; v_call: TRBV6-1; cdr3_aa: CASSLGGVNTEAFF; cdr3_nt: TGTGCCAGCAGCTTGGGGGGAGTGAACACTGAAGCTTTCTTT
clone_size: once; j_call: TRBJ2-1; d_call: .; v_call: TRBV20-1; cdr3_aa: CSARDFNEQFF; cdr3_nt: TGCAGTGCTAGAGACTTTAATGAGCAGTTCTTC
clone_size: .; j_call: TRBJ1-3; d_call: TRBD1; v_call: TRBV10-3; cdr3_aa: CAIREGQAGNTIYF; cdr3_nt: TGTGCCATCAGGGAGGGACAGGCTGGAAACACCATATATTTT
clone_size: once; j_call: TRBJ1-2; d_call: .; v_call: TRBV2; cdr3_aa: CASRGDRHGYTF; cdr3_nt: TGTGCCAGCAGGGGCGACAGGCATGGCTACACCTTC
clone_size: .; j_call: TRBJ2-3; d_call: TRBD2; v_call: TRBV6-5; cdr3_aa: CASSYRTSGRLDTQYF; cdr3_nt: TGTGCCAGCAGTTACCGGACTAGCGGTCGATTGGATACGCAGTATTTT
clone_size: .; j_call: TRBJ2-7; d_call: TRBD1; v_call: TRBV6-1; cdr3_aa: CASSEEGGQWGSEQYF; cdr3_nt: TGTGCCAGCAGTGAAGAAGGGGGACAGTGGGGCAGCGAGCAGTACTTC
clone_size: .; j_call: TRBJ2-4; d_call: .; v_call: TRBV5-6; cdr3_aa: CASSMRLGLKNIQYF; cdr3_nt: TGTGCCAGCAGCATGAGACTAGGATTAAAAAACATTCAGTACTTC
clone_size: .; j_call: TRBJ1-5; d_call: .; v_call: TRBV7-2; cdr3_aa: CASSHDRQPQHF; cdr3_nt: TGTGCCAGCAGCCACGACAGACAGCCCCAGCATTTT
clone_size: .; j_call: TRBJ1-2; d_call: TRBD1; v_call: TRBV4-3; cdr3_aa: CASSQDGPGGDYGYTF; cdr3_nt: TGCGCCAGCAGCCAAGATGGGCCAGGGGGCGACTATGGCTACACCTTC
clone_size: .; j_call: TRBJ1-2; d_call: TRBD1; v_call: TRBV7-9; cdr3_aa: CASSLAGQGVYGYTF; cdr3_nt: TGTGCCAGCAGCTTAGCGGGACAGGGTGTTTATGGCTACACCTTC